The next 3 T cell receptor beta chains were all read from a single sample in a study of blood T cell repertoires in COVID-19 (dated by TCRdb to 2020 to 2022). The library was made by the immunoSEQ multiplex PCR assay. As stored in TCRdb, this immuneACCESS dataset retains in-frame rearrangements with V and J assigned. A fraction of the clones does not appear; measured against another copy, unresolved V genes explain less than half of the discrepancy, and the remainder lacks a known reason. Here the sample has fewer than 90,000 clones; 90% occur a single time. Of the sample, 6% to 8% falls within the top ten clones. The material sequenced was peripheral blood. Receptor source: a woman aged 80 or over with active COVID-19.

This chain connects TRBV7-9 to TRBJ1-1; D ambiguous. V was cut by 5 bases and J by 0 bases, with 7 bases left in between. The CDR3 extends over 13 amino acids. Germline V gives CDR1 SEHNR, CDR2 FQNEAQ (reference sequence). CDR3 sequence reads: CASSTHMNTEAFF. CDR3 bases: TGTGCCAGCAGCACACATATGAACACTGAAGCTTTCTTT.

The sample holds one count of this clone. CDR3: CASSLGGQETQYF. In nucleotides, the CDR3 is TGTGCCAGCAGCTTAGGGGGACAAGAGACCCAGTACTTC. The chain joins TRBV5-5 to TRBJ2-5; a possible D gene is TRBD1 (6 bases). The CDR3 sequence is 13 residues long. The germline V gene encodes CDR1 SGHKS and CDR2 YYEKEE (reference sequence). V lost 2 bases and J lost 2, with 7 bases in between.

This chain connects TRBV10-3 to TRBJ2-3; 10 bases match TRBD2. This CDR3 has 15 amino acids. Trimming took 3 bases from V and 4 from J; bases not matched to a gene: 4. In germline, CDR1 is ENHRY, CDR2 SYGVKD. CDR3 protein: CAISETSGVADTQYF. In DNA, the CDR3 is TGTGCCATCAGTGAAACTAGCGGGGTTGCAGATACGCAGTATTTT.